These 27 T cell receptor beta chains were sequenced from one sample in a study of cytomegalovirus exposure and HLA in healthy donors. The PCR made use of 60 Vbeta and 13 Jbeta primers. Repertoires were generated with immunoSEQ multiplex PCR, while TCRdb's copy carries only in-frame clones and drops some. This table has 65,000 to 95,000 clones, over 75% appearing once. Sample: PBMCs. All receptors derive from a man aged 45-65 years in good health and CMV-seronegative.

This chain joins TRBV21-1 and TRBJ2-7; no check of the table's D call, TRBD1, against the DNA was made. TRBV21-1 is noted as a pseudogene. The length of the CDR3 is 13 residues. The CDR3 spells CASSNPLGHEQYF. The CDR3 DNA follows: TGTGCCAGCAGCAACCCTTTGGGGCACGAGCAGTACTTC.

The CDR3 protein is CASSERTGKVYEQYF. CDR3 nucleotide sequence: TGTGCCAGCAGTGAAAGGACAGGAAAGGTCTACGAGCAGTACTTC. This chain connects TRBV2 to TRBJ2-7, with TRBD1 matching 7 bases. Germline V CDR1 and CDR2: SNHLY, FYNNEI. Trimming at V came to 2 bases and at J to 3 bases, leaving 7 bases not matched to a gene. CDR3 size: 15 residues.

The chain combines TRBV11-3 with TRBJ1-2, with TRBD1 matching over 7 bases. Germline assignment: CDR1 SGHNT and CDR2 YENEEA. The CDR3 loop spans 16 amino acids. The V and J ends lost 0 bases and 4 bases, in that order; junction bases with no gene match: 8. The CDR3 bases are TGTGCCAGCAGCTTAGATCTAACGGGGGACAGCTATGGCTACACCTTC. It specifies CASSLDLTGDSYGYTF.

The CDR3: CASSAHRPGLRADTQYF. CDR3 sequence (DNA): TGTGCCAGCAGCGCCCACCGACCGGGACTAAGAGCAGATACGCAGTATTTT. This sequence joins TRBV9 and TRBJ2-3; 7 bases map to TRBD2. CDR3 length: 17 amino acids. After removal of 3 bases from V and 4 bases from J, the junction contained 14 bases not matched to a gene. Looked up from germline, CDR1 is SGDLS and CDR2 is YYNGEE. Full variable domain (rest looked up from reference TRBV9 and TRBJ2-3): DSGVTQTPKHLITATGQRVTLRCSPRSGDLSVYWYQQSLDQGLQFLIQYYNGEERAKGNILERFSAQQFPDLHSELNLSSLELGDSALYFCASSAHRPGLRADTQYFGPGTRLTVL.

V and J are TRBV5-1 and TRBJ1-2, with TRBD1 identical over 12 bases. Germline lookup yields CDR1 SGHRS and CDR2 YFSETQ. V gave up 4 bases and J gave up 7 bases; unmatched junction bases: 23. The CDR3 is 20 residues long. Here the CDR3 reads CASSPYKVAGTGGFSGGYTF. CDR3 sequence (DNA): TGCGCCAGCAGCCCCTACAAAGTAGCCGGGACAGGGGGCTTTAGTGGTGGCTACACCTTC.

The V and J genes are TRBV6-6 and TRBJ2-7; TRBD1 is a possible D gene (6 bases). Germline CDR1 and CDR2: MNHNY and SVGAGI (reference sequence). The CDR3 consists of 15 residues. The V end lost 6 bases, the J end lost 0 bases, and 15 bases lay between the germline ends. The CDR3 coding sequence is TGTGCCAGCAGACCTCCGACAGGAGACTCCTACGAGCAGTACTTC. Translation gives CASRPPTGDSYEQYF.

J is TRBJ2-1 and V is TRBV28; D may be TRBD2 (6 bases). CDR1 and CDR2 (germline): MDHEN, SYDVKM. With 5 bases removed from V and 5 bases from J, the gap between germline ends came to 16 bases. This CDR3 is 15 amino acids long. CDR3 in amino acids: CASSLGGAGNNEQFF. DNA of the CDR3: TGTGCCAGCAGTCTCGGCGGGGCGGGGAACAATGAGCAGTTCTTC.

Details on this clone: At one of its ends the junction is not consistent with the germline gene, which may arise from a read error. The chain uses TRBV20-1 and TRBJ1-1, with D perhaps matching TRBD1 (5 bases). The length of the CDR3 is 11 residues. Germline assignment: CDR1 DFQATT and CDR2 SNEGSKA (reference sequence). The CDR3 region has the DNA TGCAGTGCTAGCAAGGACACCGAAGCTTTCTTT. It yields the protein CSASKDTEAFF.

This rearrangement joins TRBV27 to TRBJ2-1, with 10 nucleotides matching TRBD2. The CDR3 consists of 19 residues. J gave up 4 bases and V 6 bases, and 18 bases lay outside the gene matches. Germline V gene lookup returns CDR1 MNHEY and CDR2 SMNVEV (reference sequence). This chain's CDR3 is CASSRSPPGVLAGYNEQFF. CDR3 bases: TGTGCCAGCAGCCGCTCCCCCCCCGGGGTACTAGCGGGGTACAATGAGCAGTTCTTC.

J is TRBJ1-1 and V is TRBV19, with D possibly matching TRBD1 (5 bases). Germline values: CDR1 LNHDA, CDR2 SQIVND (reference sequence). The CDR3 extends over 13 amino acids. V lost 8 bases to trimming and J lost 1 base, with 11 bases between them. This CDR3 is CASARDPNTEAFF. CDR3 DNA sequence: TGTGCCAGTGCCAGGGATCCGAACACTGAAGCTTTCTTT.

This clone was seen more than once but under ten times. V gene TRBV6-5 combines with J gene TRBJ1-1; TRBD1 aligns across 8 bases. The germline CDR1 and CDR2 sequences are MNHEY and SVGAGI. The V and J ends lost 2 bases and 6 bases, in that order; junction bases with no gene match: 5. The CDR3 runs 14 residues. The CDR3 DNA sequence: TGTGCCAGCAGTTACCGGGACAGGACCGCTGAAGCTTTCTTT. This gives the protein CASSYRDRTAEAFF.

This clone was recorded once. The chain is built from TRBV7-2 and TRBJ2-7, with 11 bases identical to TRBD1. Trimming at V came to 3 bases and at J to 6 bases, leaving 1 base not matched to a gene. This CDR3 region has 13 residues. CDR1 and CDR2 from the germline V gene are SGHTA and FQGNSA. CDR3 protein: CASSLGTGGEQYF. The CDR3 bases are TGTGCCAGCAGCTTGGGGACAGGGGGCGAGCAGTACTTC.

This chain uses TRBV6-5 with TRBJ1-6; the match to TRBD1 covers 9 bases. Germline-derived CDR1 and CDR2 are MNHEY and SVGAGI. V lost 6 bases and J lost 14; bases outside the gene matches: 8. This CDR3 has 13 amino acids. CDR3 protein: CASRQTGGTSLHF. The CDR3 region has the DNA TGTGCCAGCAGACAGACAGGGGGTACGTCCCTCCACTTT.

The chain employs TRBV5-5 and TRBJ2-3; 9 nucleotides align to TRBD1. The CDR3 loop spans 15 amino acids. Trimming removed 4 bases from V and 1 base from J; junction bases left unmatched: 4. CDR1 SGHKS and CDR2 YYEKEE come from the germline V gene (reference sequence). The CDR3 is CASSLDRGRTDTQYF. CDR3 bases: TGTGCCAGCAGCCTGGACAGGGGACGCACAGATACGCAGTATTTT.

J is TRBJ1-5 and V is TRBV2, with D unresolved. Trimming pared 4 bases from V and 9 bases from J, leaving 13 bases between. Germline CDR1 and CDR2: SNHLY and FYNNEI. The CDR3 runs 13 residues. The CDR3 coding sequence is TGTGCCAGCAGTGTATTACACGAGGGGCCCCAGCATTTT. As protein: CASSVLHEGPQHF.

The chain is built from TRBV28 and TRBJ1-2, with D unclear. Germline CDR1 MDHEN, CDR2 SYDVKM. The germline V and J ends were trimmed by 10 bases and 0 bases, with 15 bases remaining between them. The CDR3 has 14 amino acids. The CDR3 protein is CATLLVSTNYGYTF. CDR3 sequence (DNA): TGTGCCACCCTCCTTGTCAGTACTAACTATGGCTACACCTTC.

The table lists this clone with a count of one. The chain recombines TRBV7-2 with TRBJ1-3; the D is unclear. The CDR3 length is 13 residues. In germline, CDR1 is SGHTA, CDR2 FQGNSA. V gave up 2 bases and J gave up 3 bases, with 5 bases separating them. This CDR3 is CASSLSSGNTIYF. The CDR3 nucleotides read TGTGCCAGCAGCTTATCGAGTGGAAACACCATATATTTT. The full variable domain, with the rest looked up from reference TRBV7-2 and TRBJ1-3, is GAGVSQSPSNKVTEKGKDVELRCDPISGHTALYWYRQSLGQGLEFLIYFQGNSAPDKSGLPSDRFSAERTGGSVSTLTIQRTQQEDSAVYLCASSLSSGNTIYFGEGSWLTVV.

CDR3 amino acids: CASSRGTGATDTQYF. The CDR3 DNA is TGTGCCAGCAGCCGTGGGACAGGGGCCACAGATACGCAGTATTTT. This chain connects TRBV7-9 to TRBJ2-3; 10 bases line up with TRBD1. Unmatched junction bases numbered 4, after V lost 5 bases and J lost 2 bases. Germline CDR1 reads SEHNR; CDR2 reads FQNEAQ (reference sequence). The length of the CDR3 is 15 residues.

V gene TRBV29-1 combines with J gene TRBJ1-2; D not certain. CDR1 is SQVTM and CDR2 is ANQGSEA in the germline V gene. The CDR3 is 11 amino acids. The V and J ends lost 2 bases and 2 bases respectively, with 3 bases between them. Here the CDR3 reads CSVEQNYGYTF. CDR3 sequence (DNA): TGCAGCGTTGAACAGAACTATGGCTACACCTTC.

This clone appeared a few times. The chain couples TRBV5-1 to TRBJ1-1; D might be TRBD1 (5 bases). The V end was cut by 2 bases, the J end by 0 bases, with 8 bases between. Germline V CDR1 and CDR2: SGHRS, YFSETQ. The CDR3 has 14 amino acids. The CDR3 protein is CASSLDSLNTEAFF. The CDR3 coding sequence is TGCGCCAGCAGCTTAGACAGCCTGAACACTGAAGCTTTCTTT.

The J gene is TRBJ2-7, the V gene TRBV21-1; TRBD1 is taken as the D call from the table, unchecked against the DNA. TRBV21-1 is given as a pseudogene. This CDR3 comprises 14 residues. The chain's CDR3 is CASSPPGQAAEQYF. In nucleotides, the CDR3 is TGTGCCAGCAGCCCCCCTGGACAGGCGGCCGAGCAGTACTTC.

The CDR3 DNA reads as TGTGCCAGCAGCTTGGCCCGACAGGGCATTAACTATGGCTACACCTTC. It yields the protein CASSLARQGINYGYTF. This chain uses TRBV5-4 with TRBJ1-2, with 7 bases matching TRBD1. V trimming: 0 bases; J trimming: 1 base; junction bases outside the gene matches: 6. This CDR3 spans 16 amino acids. Germline V gives CDR1 SGHNT, CDR2 YYREEE (reference sequence).

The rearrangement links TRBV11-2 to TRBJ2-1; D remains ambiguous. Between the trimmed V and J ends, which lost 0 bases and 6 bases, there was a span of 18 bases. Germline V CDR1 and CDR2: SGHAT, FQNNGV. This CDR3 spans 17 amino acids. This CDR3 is CASSLDSVGQVINEQFF. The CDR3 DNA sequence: TGTGCCAGCAGCTTAGACTCGGTCGGCCAGGTCATCAATGAGCAGTTCTTC. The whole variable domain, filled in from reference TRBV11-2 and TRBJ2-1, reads EAGVAQSPRYKIIEKRQSVAFWCNPISGHATLYWYQQILGQGPKLLIQFQNNGVVDDSQLPKDRFSAERLKGVDSTLKIQPAKLEDSAVYLCASSLDSVGQVINEQFFGPGTRLTVL.

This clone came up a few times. In DNA form, the CDR3 reads TGTGCCAGCAGCGTAGGAGAATCAGGCAATGAGCAGTTCTTC. This gives the protein CASSVGESGNEQFF. The chain combines TRBV9 with TRBJ2-1; D gene ambiguous. Trimming shortened V by 0 bases and J by 6 bases, and 10 bases separated the two germline ends. Germline CDR1 SGDLS, CDR2 YYNGEE. This CDR3 region has 14 residues. Combining the CDR3 with reference TRBV9 and TRBJ2-1 gives the whole variable domain DSGVTQTPKHLITATGQRVTLRCSPRSGDLSVYWYQQSLDQGLQFLIQYYNGEERAKGNILERFSAQQFPDLHSELNLSSLELGDSALYFCASSVGESGNEQFFGPGTRLTVL.

DNA for the CDR3: TGTGCCAGCAGCTTAATCAGGGAGGTGATTGAGACCCAGTACTTC. Translating it yields CASSLIREVIETQYF. The chain joins TRBV11-3 to TRBJ2-5; D perhaps matches TRBD2 (6 bases). The CDR3 has 15 amino acids. Germline V gives CDR1 SGHNT, CDR2 YENEEA. V lost 2 bases to trimming and J lost 5 bases, with 15 bases between them.

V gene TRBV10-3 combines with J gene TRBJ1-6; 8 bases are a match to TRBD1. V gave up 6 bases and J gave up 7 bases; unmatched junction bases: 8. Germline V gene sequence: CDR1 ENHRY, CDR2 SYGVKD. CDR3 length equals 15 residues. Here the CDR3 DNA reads TGTGCCATCAGCGACCTCGGACAGGGAAATTCACCCCTCCACTTT. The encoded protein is CAISDLGQGNSPLHF.

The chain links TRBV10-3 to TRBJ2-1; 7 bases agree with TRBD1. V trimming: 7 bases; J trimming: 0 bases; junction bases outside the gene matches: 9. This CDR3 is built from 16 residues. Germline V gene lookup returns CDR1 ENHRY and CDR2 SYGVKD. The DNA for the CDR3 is TGTGCCATCACCAAAGGACAGGCTATCTCCTACAATGAGCAGTTCTTC. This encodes CAITKGQAISYNEQFF.